These T cell receptor beta chains were read from a single sample in a study of blood T cell repertoires in COVID-19. Here immunoSEQ multiplex PCR was the method, and the copy in TCRdb shows in-frame clones only, minus some. The sample records some 220,000 clones, approximately 82% being singletons. The sequenced sample was peripheral blood. The receptors were sampled from a man between 50 and 59 years old with active or convalescent COVID-19. The CDR3 runs from the conserved cysteine through the conserved F or W. Each record gives: CDR3 length, clone size, J gene, V gene, D gene, CDR3 protein, CDR3 DNA. D genes are given only for firm matches. A row's size may be missing; if present it is once, few, many or a size class.

15,once,TRBJ1-6,TRBV7-3,TRBD1,CASSLRAGGNSPLHF,TGTGCCAGCAGCTTAAGGGCAGGGGGTAATTCACCCCTCCACTTT
13,NA,TRBJ1-2,TRBV19,NA,CAIKTGVIGGYTF,TGTGCCATCAAGACAGGCGTGATAGGTGGCTACACCTTC
14,NA,TRBJ2-7,TRBV6-6,NA,CASSLSGKEYEQYF,TGTGCCAGCAGCCTTTCAGGGAAAGAATACGAGCAGTACTTC
13,NA,TRBJ1-2,TRBV7-2,NA,CASSLGERRGYTF,TGTGCCAGCAGCCTAGGGGAGCGTCGCGGCTACACCTTC
14,NA,TRBJ2-2,TRBV2,TRBD1,CASGGQGVTGELFF,TGTGCCAGCGGCGGACAGGGGGTCACCGGGGAGCTGTTTTTT
14,NA,TRBJ1-4,TRBV6-5,NA,CASSRQRQNEKLFF,TGTGCCAGCAGTCGACAGCGTCAAAATGAAAAACTGTTTTTT
15,NA,TRBJ2-7,TRBV27,NA,CASSLQRGYSYEQYF,TGTGCCAGCAGTTTGCAGCGCGGCTACTCCTACGAGCAGTACTTC
15,NA,TRBJ2-3,TRBV2,NA,CASRAGDFGTDTQYF,TGTGCCAGCAGGGCAGGGGATTTCGGCACAGATACGCAGTATTTT
15,NA,TRBJ1-1,TRBV4-1,TRBD1,CASSLGDRGNTEAFF,TGCGCCAGCAGCCTTGGGGACAGGGGGAACACTGAAGCTTTCTTT
13,NA,TRBJ1-1,TRBV9,NA,CASSETMNTEAFF,TGTGCCAGCAGCGAAACAATGAACACTGAAGCTTTCTTT
13,NA,TRBJ2-2,TRBV24-1,TRBD1,CATGTGGAGELFF,TGTGCCACCGGGACAGGGGGGGCCGGGGAGCTGTTTTTT
14,NA,TRBJ1-5,TRBV2,TRBD1,CASSGTGEDQPQHF,TGTGCCAGCTCCGGGACAGGGGAGGACCAGCCCCAGCATTTT
17,NA,TRBJ2-1,TRBV7-8,TRBD2,CASSLGTSGSAYNEQFF,TGTGCCAGCAGCTTAGGGACTAGCGGTTCTGCTTACAATGAGCAGTTCTTC
15,NA,TRBJ2-2,TRBV7-9,NA,CASSLGALLTGELFF,TGTGCCAGCAGCTTAGGGGCGCTATTGACCGGGGAGCTGTTTTTT
16,NA,TRBJ1-5,TRBV2,NA,CASSEVASPSNQPQHF,TGTGCCAGCAGTGAAGTTGCGTCACCTAGCAATCAGCCCCAGCATTTT
14,NA,TRBJ2-7,TRBV20-1,TRBD2,CSASGGLAFYEQYF,TGCAGTGCTAGTGGCGGACTAGCGTTTTACGAGCAGTACTTC
15,NA,TRBJ1-4,TRBV18,TRBD1,CASSPEGTGIEKLFF,TGTGCCAGCTCACCGGAAGGGACAGGGATTGAAAAACTGTTTTTT
17,few,TRBJ2-3,TRBV5-1,TRBD2,CASSFGTSGKLQDTQYF,TGCGCCAGCAGCTTTGGGACTAGCGGGAAGCTTCAAGATACGCAGTATTTT
17,NA,TRBJ1-5,TRBV2,NA,CASSEARGTNNYQPQHF,TGTGCCAGCAGTGAAGCGCGGGGAACCAACAATTATCAGCCCCAGCATTTT
12,NA,TRBJ1-2,TRBV29-1,NA,CSVERAGDGYTF,TGCAGCGTTGAAAGGGCAGGGGATGGCTACACCTTC
18,NA,TRBJ1-5,TRBV6-2/TRBV6-3,TRBD1,CASSYSLGQDLTYQPQHF,TGTGCCAGCAGTTACTCACTGGGACAGGACCTTACGTATCAGCCCCAGCATTTT
13,NA,TRBJ1-1,TRBV30,TRBD1,CAWRPTGGSEAFF,TGTGCCTGGAGGCCGACAGGGGGCTCTGAAGCTTTCTTT
17,NA,TRBJ1-1,TRBV5-1,NA,CASSRGFRGEFGTEAFF,TGCGCCAGCAGCCGGGGGTTTAGGGGTGAATTTGGGACTGAAGCTTTCTTT
14,NA,TRBJ2-5,TRBV7-2,NA,CASSRGTPKETQYF,TGTGCCAGCAGCAGAGGGACTCCCAAGGAGACCCAGTACTTC
13,NA,TRBJ1-2,TRBV15,NA,CATSRGQGGGYTF,TGTGCCACCAGCAGAGGTCAGGGCGGCGGCTACACCTTC
13,NA,TRBJ1-5,TRBV9,TRBD1,CASSIGGTEPQHF,TGTGCCAGCAGCATAGGGGGCACGGAGCCCCAGCATTTT
15,NA,TRBJ2-1,TRBV10-3,TRBD1,CAISEGTGSYNEQFF,TGTGCCATCAGTGAGGGGACAGGCTCCTACAATGAGCAGTTCTTC
17,NA,TRBJ2-1,TRBV4-2,TRBD2,CASSQVSGGLSYNEQFF,TGTGCCAGCAGCCAAGTGAGCGGGGGGCTCTCCTACAATGAGCAGTTCTTC